This T cell receptor beta chain is drawn from a study of radiation and T cells in renal cell carcinoma. Study-wide results and limits: In blood, top tumor clones expanded by 2 weeks, shrinking by 4. Without pretreatment biopsies, baseline tumor clonotype presence was undetermined.

TCRdb keeps only in-frame clones here, not all; method: immunoSEQ multiplex PCR. The table lists about 61,000 clones, around 80% of them singletons, with roughly 7.2% in the top ten. About this clone: Its target is not known.

The CDR3 spans 16 residues. Germline values: CDR1 LGHNA, CDR2 YSLEER. The V end was cut by 2 bases, the J end by 5 bases, with 15 bases between. Time point specified: baseline pretreatment blood. Treatment given: 15 Gy SBRT to primary tumor, nephrectomy 4 weeks later. The source was blood, collected from a patient whose treatment included radiotherapy and nephrectomy. The chain couples TRBV4-3 to TRBJ1-4; D gene ambiguous. The sequence was collected from a man aged 60 to 69 with renal cell carcinoma. The CDR3 bases are TGCGCCAGCAGCCAACTTGGACGGACGTTGAATGAAAAACTGTTTTTT. It codes for CASSQLGRTLNEKLFF.